The 14 T cell receptor beta chains presented below share a single source sample, sequenced in a study of blood T cells in healthy people across ages. Then a second PCR, running about 7 to 11 cycles, was carried out with a sample-barcoded 5' primer and a J-beta primer mix. TCRdb called the 5' RACE reads again in MiXCR, with one record for every CDR3 protein. The data show around 1,100,000 distinct CDR3 sequences, around two fifths seen once. The sample was blood. These receptors were collected from a man younger than 35 in good health.

This clonotype was seen a handful of times. Here the CDR3 DNA reads TGTGCCAGCACTTCCAGGCTCAGCTCCTACAATGAGCAGTTCTTC. Amino acid sequence: CASTSRLSSYNEQFF. This chain connects TRBV28 to TRBJ2-1; D remains ambiguous. CDR3 length equals 15 residues. Trimming left V 7 bases short and J 0 bases short, with 13 bases between. Germline lookup yields CDR1 MDHEN and CDR2 SYDVKM.

This clonotype was counted between two and nine times. The chain carries TRBV4-1 and TRBJ1-2; D is undetermined. The germline gives CDR1 MGHRA, CDR2 YSYEKL. The V end was cut by 0 bases, the J end by 1 base, with 9 bases between. This CDR3 has 15 residues. The DNA of the CDR3 is TGCGCCAGCAGCCAAGACGGGAGGATTAACTATGGCTACACCTTC. Its protein product is CASSQDGRINYGYTF.

This clonotype has just a few counts. The rearrangement joins TRBV5-1 to TRBJ2-1; the match to TRBD1 covers 7 bases. The germline CDR1 and CDR2 sequences are SGHRS and YFSETQ. Trimming at V came to 4 bases and at J to 1 base, leaving 11 bases not matched to a gene. This CDR3 has 17 amino acids. The CDR3 sequence: CASSPRTTGWSYNEQFF. The DNA for the CDR3 is TGCGCCAGCAGCCCCCGGACGACAGGGTGGTCCTACAATGAGCAGTTCTTC.

This clonotype was counted only a few times. The chain couples TRBV4-3 to TRBJ1-1, with a tentative D call TRBD1 (5 bases). CDR1 and CDR2 from the germline V gene are LGHNA and YSLEER. The germline V and J ends were trimmed by 3 bases and 8 bases, with 13 bases remaining between them. The length of the CDR3 is 13 residues. CDR3: CASSQDWGREAFF. The DNA of the CDR3 is TGCGCCAGCAGCCAGGACTGGGGCAGGGAAGCTTTCTTT.

The V call is TRBV7-3, the J call TRBJ2-1; a possible D gene is TRBD1 (5 bases). The CDR3 extends over 14 amino acids. Trimming shortened V by 2 bases and J by 7 bases, and 12 bases separated the two germline ends. Per germline, CDR1 SGHTA and CDR2 FQGTGA. The DNA for the CDR3 is TGTGCCAGCAGCTTACAGGGTGGGTGGAATGAGCAGTTCTTC. Its protein is CASSLQGGWNEQFF.

CDR3 in amino acids: CASSYSGGGLPYNEQYF. For the CDR3, the DNA is TGTGCCAGCAGTTACTCGGGAGGGGGCCTCCCCTACAATGAGCAGTACTTC. The V and J genes are TRBV6-5 and TRBJ2-7; perhaps D is TRBD1 or TRBD2 (7 bases each). The CDR3 sequence is 17 residues long. Germline CDR1 and CDR2: MNHEY and SVGAGI. V was cut by 0 bases and J by 7 bases, with 22 bases left in between.

In this sample, this clonotype turned up a few times. The chain recombines TRBV6-2 or TRBV6-3 with TRBJ2-7; 10 bases align to TRBD1. Trimming at V came to 2 bases and at J to 4 bases, leaving 5 bases not matched to a gene. The CDR3 sequence is 15 residues long. The germline gives CDR1 MNHEY, CDR2 SVGEGT. CDR3 in DNA: TGTGCCAGCAGTTACGTAGGACAGGGGGATTACGAGCAGTACTTC. It yields the protein CASSYVGQGDYEQYF.

On this clonotype itself: One end of the junction is discordant with germline, which a read error may explain. The rearrangement links TRBV7-2 to TRBJ2-3; D is ambiguous. The V gene's germline CDR1 is SGHTA and CDR2 FQGNSA. The CDR3 sequence is 13 residues long. This chain's CDR3 is CVSSPNSADTQYF. In DNA, the CDR3 is TGTGTCAGCAGTCCCAACAGCGCAGATACGCAGTATTTT.

The rearrangement joins TRBV12-3 or TRBV12-4 to TRBJ2-3; TRBD2 matches 9 bases. The V segment lost 0 bases and the J segment 4 bases; nucleotides outside the gene matches: 8. The CDR3 spans 17 residues. The CDR3 reads CASSLASLAGYADTQYF. In DNA, the CDR3 is TGTGCCAGCAGTTTAGCATCACTAGCGGGTTACGCAGATACGCAGTATTTT.

In this sample, this clonotype turned up a few times. The chain is built from TRBV28 and TRBJ1-4, with TRBD1 as a possible D gene (6 bases). Trimming took 4 bases from V and 8 from J, leaving 11 bases between them. CDR1 and CDR2 (germline): MDHEN, SYDVKM. CDR3 length: 13 residues. The CDR3 protein is CASSYVTGEKLFF. The CDR3 DNA sequence: TGTGCCAGCAGTTACGTTACAGGGGAAAAACTGTTTTTT.

The rearrangement uses TRBV4-2 and TRBJ2-3; 8 nucleotides line up with TRBD1. The trim removed 4 bases at V and 3 bases at J, leaving 6 bases unmatched. CDR3 size: 15 residues. Germline V gene data show CDR1 as LGHNA and CDR2 as YNFKEQ. In DNA, the CDR3 is TGTGCCAGCAGCCGCGGACAGGGTGGGACAGATACGCAGTATTTT. It is translated as CASSRGQGGTDTQYF.

The rearrangement links TRBV7-8 to TRBJ2-1, with 7 bases identical to TRBD1. V shed 5 bases and J 6 bases; nucleotides not matched to a gene: 13. CDR1 is SGHVS and CDR2 is FQNEAQ in the germline V gene. CDR3 length: 16 residues. The CDR3 spells CASSTHGQDASNEQFF. CDR3 DNA: TGTGCCAGCAGCACACACGGACAGGACGCCAGCAATGAGCAGTTCTTC.

Details on this clonotype: One junction end does not reproduce the germline sequence, and a read error may be involved. This chain links TRBV28 with TRBJ1-2; D not resolved. CDR3 size: 12 residues. The V gene's germline CDR1 is MDHEN and CDR2 SYDVKM. The CDR3 protein is CASSLASHGCTF. As DNA, the CDR3 is TGTGCCAGCAGTTTGGCCAGCCATGGCTGCACCTTC.

Concerning this clonotype itself: A much bigger clone sits one base away, suggesting this may be a read error. This chain links TRBV12-3 or TRBV12-4 with TRBJ2-1; D is undetermined. The CDR3 totals 14 residues. Trimming removed 5 bases from V and 7 bases from J, with 15 bases in between. The CDR3 bases are TGTGCCAGCAGTGTTGGAAGAGTGGGGAATGAGCAGTTCTTC. Translating it yields CASSVGRVGNEQFF.